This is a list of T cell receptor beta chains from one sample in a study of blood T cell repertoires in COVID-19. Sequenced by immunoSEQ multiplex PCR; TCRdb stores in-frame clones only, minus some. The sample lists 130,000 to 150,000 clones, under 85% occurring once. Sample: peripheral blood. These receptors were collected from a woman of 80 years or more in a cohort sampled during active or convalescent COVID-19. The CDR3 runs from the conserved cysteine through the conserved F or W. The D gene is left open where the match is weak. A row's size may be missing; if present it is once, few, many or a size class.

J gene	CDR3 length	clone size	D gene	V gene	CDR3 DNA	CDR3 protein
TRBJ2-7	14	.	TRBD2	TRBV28	TGTGCCAGCAGTTTACTAGCGGGATTCTACGAGCAGTACTTC	CASSLLAGFYEQYF
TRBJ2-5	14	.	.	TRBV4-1	TGCGCCAGCAGCCAAGCAGGGATTCAAGAGACCCAGTACTTC	CASSQAGIQETQYF
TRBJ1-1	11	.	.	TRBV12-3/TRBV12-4	TGTGCCAGCAGCCTCCGGTATGAAGCTTTCTTT	CASSLRYEAFF
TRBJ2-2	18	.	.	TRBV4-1	TGCGCCAGCAGCCACCTGTACAGGGGGCAGCGGGGGACCGGGGAGCTGTTTTTT	CASSHLYRGQRGTGELFF
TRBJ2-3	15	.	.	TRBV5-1	TGCGCCAGCAGCTTGGGCAGGATCGTAGCAGATACGCAGTATTTT	CASSLGRIVADTQYF
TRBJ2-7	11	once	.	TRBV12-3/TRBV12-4	TGTGCCAGCAGTTATAGTAGCGAGCAGTACTTC	CASSYSSEQYF
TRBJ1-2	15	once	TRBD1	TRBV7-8	TGTGCCAGCAGCTTAGGGTCCGGGACAGGGGCCCCCTACACCTTC	CASSLGSGTGAPYTF
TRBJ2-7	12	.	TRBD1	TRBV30	TGTGCCTGGAGTAGAAGGGACAGAGAGCAGTACTTC	CAWSRRDREQYF
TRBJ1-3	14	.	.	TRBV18	TGTGCCAGCTCGCCTACAGGGTCCGGAAACACCATATATTTT	CASSPTGSGNTIYF
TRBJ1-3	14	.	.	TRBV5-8	TGTGCCAGCAGGCCAGGCACACGAATAAACACCATATATTTT	CASRPGTRINTIYF
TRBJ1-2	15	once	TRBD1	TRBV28	TGTGCCAGCAGTTCCCCAGGGGGCCTTAACTATGGCTACACCTTC	CASSSPGGLNYGYTF
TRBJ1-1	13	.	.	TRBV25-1	TGTGCCAGCGCCATCGGAGTGAACACTGAAGCTTTCTTT	CASAIGVNTEAFF
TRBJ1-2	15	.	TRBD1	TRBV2	TGTGCCAGCACCAACCGGGACAGGGGGCGAAGTGGCTACACCTTC	CASTNRDRGRSGYTF
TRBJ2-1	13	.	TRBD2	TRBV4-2	TGTGCCAGCAGCCAGTTACTAGCGTCAACGCAGTTCTTC	CASSQLLASTQFF
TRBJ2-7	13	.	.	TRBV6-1	TGTGCCAGCAGTGACAGGGATGGGTACGAGCAGTACTTC	CASSDRDGYEQYF
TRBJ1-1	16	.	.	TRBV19	TGTGCCAGTAGGTCGGAAGCCGATTACAGGGACACTGAAGCTTTCTTT	CASRSEADYRDTEAFF
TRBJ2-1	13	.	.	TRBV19	TGTGCCAGTAGTCCGAAAGCAGGGAATGAGCAGTTCTTC	CASSPKAGNEQFF
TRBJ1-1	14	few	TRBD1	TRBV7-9	TGTGCCAGCAGCTGGACAGGGTCAGGCACTGAAGCTTTCTTT	CASSWTGSGTEAFF
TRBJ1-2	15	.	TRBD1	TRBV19	TGTGCCAGTACGGGACAGGGGGCAGGTTACTATGGCTACACCTTC	CASTGQGAGYYGYTF
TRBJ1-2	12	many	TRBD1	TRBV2	TGTGCCAACGGACAGGGGAACTATGGCTACACCTTC	CANGQGNYGYTF
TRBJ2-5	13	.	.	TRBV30	TGTGCCTGGAGTGTCTCCAGAGGAGAGACCCAGTACTTC	CAWSVSRGETQYF
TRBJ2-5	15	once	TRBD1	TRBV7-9	TGTGCCAGCAGCACTGGGACAGGGGGCAGAAAGACCCAGTACTTC	CASSTGTGGRKTQYF
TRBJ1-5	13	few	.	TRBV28	TGTGCCAGCAGTCGGGATAGCAATCAGCCCCAGCATTTT	CASSRDSNQPQHF
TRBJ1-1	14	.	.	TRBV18	TGTGCCAGCTCATCGGACACCTTTTTCACTGAAGCTTTCTTT	CASSSDTFFTEAFF
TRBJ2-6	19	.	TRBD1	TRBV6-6	TGTGCCAGCAGTCTCTCCGGGACAGGGGGATTTTCTGGGGCCAACGTCCTGACTTTC	CASSLSGTGGFSGANVLTF
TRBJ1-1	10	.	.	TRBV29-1	TGCAGCGTTGTTAGTACTGAAGCTTTCTTT	CSVVSTEAFF
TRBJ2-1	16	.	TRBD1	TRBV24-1	TGTGCCACCAGTGATTTTACCAGGGGGCGAAACGATGAGCAGTTCTTC	CATSDFTRGRNDEQFF
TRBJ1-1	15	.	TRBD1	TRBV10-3	TGTGCCATCAGTGAGTCTCAGGGGGCAGGGACTGAAGCTTTCTTT	CAISESQGAGTEAFF
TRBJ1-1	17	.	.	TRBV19	TGTGCCAGTAGTATAGATCTATCCCCGGGAGTGGACACTGAAGCTTTCTTT	CASSIDLSPGVDTEAFF
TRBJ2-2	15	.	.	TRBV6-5	TGTGCCAGCAGTTACTCGCACGGTTACACCGGGGAGCTGTTTTTT	CASSYSHGYTGELFF
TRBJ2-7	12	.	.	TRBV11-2	TGTGCCAGCAGCTCAGGGGAATGGGGGCAGTACTTC	CASSSGEWGQYF
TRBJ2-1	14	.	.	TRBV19	TGTGCCAGTAGTCCTGCACAAGCCTACAATGAGCAGTTCTTC	CASSPAQAYNEQFF
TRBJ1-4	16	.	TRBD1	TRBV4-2	TGTGCCAGCAGCCAAGACCCCGGGACAGTGAATGAAAAACTGTTTTTT	CASSQDPGTVNEKLFF
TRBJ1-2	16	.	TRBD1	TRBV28	TGTGCCAGCAGTTTATGGACAGGGCCGACTGGCTATGGCTACACCTTC	CASSLWTGPTGYGYTF
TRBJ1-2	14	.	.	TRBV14	TGTGCCAGCGGCAACGCCTGGGGGGACTATGGCTACACCTTC	CASGNAWGDYGYTF
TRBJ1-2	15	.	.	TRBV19	TGTGCCAGTAGTTTGGGACTCCTGGCCTTAGGGGGCTACACCTTC	CASSLGLLALGGYTF
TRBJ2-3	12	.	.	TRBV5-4	TGTGCCAGCAGCTTGGTAGAGGGTCTCGAGTATTTT	CASSLVEGLEYF
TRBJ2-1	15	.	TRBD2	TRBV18	TGTGCCAGCTCAACCCTAGCGGGGGAAGACAATGAGCAGTTCTTC	CASSTLAGEDNEQFF
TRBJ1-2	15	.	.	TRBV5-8	TGTGCCAGCAGCTCTCAGGGAACGTTTAACTATGGCTACACCTTC	CASSSQGTFNYGYTF
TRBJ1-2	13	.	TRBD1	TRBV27	TGTGCCAGCAGAGGACAGGGCGGCTATGGCTACACCTTC	CASRGQGGYGYTF
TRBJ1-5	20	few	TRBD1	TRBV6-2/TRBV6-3	TGTGCCAGCAGTCCCAAACCGGACAGGGTATTTAGTACGGGCAATCAGCCCCAGCATTTT	CASSPKPDRVFSTGNQPQHF
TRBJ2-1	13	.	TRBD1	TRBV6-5	TGTGCCAGCAGTTACGGGACAGGGTTGGAGCAGTTCTTC	CASSYGTGLEQFF
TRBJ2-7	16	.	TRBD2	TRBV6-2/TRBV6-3	TGTGCCAGCAGCCCACCCGGGACTAGCGGGAACTACGAGCAGTACTTC	CASSPPGTSGNYEQYF
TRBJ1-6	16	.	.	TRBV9	TGTGCCAGCAACCGTGGTCGGGCGCGGGATAATTCACCCCTCCACTTT	CASNRGRARDNSPLHF
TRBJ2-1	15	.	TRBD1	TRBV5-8	TGTGCCAGCAGCTCCTGGACAGGGGCCTACAATGAGCAGTTCTTC	CASSSWTGAYNEQFF
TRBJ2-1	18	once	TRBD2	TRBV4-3	TGCGCCAGCAGCCAAGATACCCCGTTGACTAGCGGGGTTGGTGAGCAGTTCTTC	CASSQDTPLTSGVGEQFF
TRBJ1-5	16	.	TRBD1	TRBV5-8	TGTGCCAGCAGCTTGGTGGGACAGGGGCGCAATCAGCCCCAGCATTTT	CASSLVGQGRNQPQHF